Listed below are T cell receptor beta chains from one sample, sequenced in a study of blood T cell repertoires in COVID-19. TCRdb's table, derived via immunoSEQ multiplex PCR, lists solely in-frame clones and lacks some. The repertoire consists of 350,000 or so clones, with approximately 82% occurring once and the leading ten covering almost 3%. Sequencing was done on a sample of peripheral blood. These receptors all come from a man between 25 and 39 years old with active or convalescent COVID-19. The CDR3 runs from the conserved cysteine through the conserved F or W. Fields, in order: D gene, clone size, V gene, J gene, CDR3 DNA, CDR3 protein. The D gene is left open where the match is weak. Only some rows state a clone size, as once, few, many or a class for expanded clones.

>-|-|TRBV18|TRBJ2-5
TGTGCCAGCTCGCCGGGTGGAGGGGCGGGGCTCCAAGAGACCCAGTACTTC
CASSPGGGAGLQETQYF
>-|-|TRBV28|TRBJ1-4
TGTGCCAGCGGTGTGGGGGGTCCTAATGAAAAACTGTTTTTT
CASGVGGPNEKLFF
>TRBD2|many|TRBV27|TRBJ2-2
TGTGCCAGCAGTTTCAGGGGATTAGCGGGAGGTACCGGGGAGCTGTTTTTT
CASSFRGLAGGTGELFF
>-|-|TRBV6-6|TRBJ1-2
TGTGCCAGCAGGGACGGGGGTAGGTGGGAAAGCTACACCTTC
CASRDGGRWESYTF
>-|-|TRBV18|TRBJ2-7
TGTGCCAGCTCACCCCCCGGTCCTTACTACGAGCAGTACTTC
CASSPPGPYYEQYF
>TRBD1|few|TRBV4-3|TRBJ1-2
TGCGCCAGCAGCCGATCCGGGACAGGAAGCGGCTACACCTTC
CASSRSGTGSGYTF
>TRBD1|-|TRBV6-5|TRBJ1-5
TGTGCCAGCAGCCGGACAGGGTCGGGTCAGCCCCAGCATTTT
CASSRTGSGQPQHF
>TRBD1|-|TRBV3-1/TRBV3-2|TRBJ2-1
TGTGCCAGCAGCCAAGACCCCGGACAGGGAGATGAGCAGTTCTTC
CASSQDPGQGDEQFF
>-|-|TRBV24-1|TRBJ1-2
TGTGCCACCAGTGATCCGGGTGTGGTTGGCTACACCTTC
CATSDPGVVGYTF
>-|-|TRBV9|TRBJ1-2
TGTGCCAGCAGCGTAGACCAGGGAGGGGGCTACACCTTC
CASSVDQGGGYTF
>TRBD1|-|TRBV18|TRBJ1-1
TGTGCCAGCTCACCTTTGTCCCCGGGACAGGGGAACACTGAAGCTTTCTTT
CASSPLSPGQGNTEAFF
>TRBD1|-|TRBV12-3/TRBV12-4|TRBJ1-2
TGTGCCAGCAGGAACCCCAGGGGGGCGGACACCTTC
CASRNPRGADTF
>TRBD1|-|TRBV2|TRBJ2-2
TGTGCCAGCACCGTTGGACAGGCACGGGAGCTGTTTTTT
CASTVGQARELFF
>TRBD1|once|TRBV18|TRBJ1-1
TGTGCCAGCTCACGGACAGGGGGGGACACTGAAGCTTTCTTT
CASSRTGGDTEAFF
>TRBD1|once|TRBV28|TRBJ2-7
TGTGCCAGCAGTTCCCACGGGACAGGTCTCTACGAGCAGTACTTC
CASSSHGTGLYEQYF
>TRBD1|-|TRBV7-9|TRBJ1-4
TGTGCCAGCAGCTCCGACAGGGATGGTGAAAAACTGTTTTTT
CASSSDRDGEKLFF
>TRBD2|-|TRBV18|TRBJ2-7
TGTGCCAGCTCAATGGGGGGGGACGAGCAGTACTTC
CASSMGGDEQYF
>TRBD2|-|TRBV4-3|TRBJ2-3
TGCGCCAGCAGCCTGGGACTAGCGGGGGGGCCGATAGATACGCAGTATTTT
CASSLGLAGGPIDTQYF
>TRBD2|-|TRBV27|TRBJ2-1
TGTGCCAGCGGGACTAGCGGATACAATGAGCAGTTCTTC
CASGTSGYNEQFF
>-|-|TRBV20-1|TRBJ2-1
TGCATCACAGCGGGTTACAATGAGCAGTTCTTC
CITAGYNEQFF
>-|-|TRBV7-9|TRBJ2-3
TGTGCCAGCACCCATTCAGGGGTAGATACGCAGTATTTT
CASTHSGVDTQYF
>-|few|TRBV11-2|TRBJ1-2
TGTGCCAGCAGCTTATGGGGAGGGGGAAGCTATGGCTACACCTTC
CASSLWGGGSYGYTF
>TRBD1|-|TRBV5-1|TRBJ2-7
TGCGCCAGCAGCTTGGGTCCAGGACAGGGCGCGAGCACGTACGAGCAGTACTTC
CASSLGPGQGASTYEQYF
>-|-|TRBV7-2|TRBJ1-5
TGTGCCAGCAGCCCCCGGGGGGCTCAGCCCCAGCATTTT
CASSPRGAQPQHF
>-|few|TRBV7-2|TRBJ2-1
TGTGCCAGCAGCTTAGAGCGCAGCGATGAGCAGTTCTTC
CASSLERSDEQFF
>TRBD1|-|TRBV9|TRBJ2-5
TGTGCCAGCAGCTTCGGGACAGGGCCAATATTGCAAGAGACCCAGTACTTC
CASSFGTGPILQETQYF
>-|-|TRBV28|TRBJ2-2
TGTGCCAGTTCCGCGCGGGATGGAGGCACCGGGGAGCTGTTTTTT
CASSARDGGTGELFF
>-|-|TRBV2|TRBJ2-7
TGTGCCAGCAGTGACAGTCCGGACAGTTCCTACGAGCAGTACTTC
CASSDSPDSSYEQYF
>-|few|TRBV12-3/TRBV12-4|TRBJ1-1
TGTGCCAGCAGTTTAATCCGGAGGGCTGAAGCTTTCTTT
CASSLIRRAEAFF
>-|-|TRBV28|TRBJ1-2
TGTGCCAGCGGTTCTGGTCCAGGCCGCTATGGCTACACCTTC
CASGSGPGRYGYTF
>TRBD2|once|TRBV3-1/TRBV3-2|TRBJ2-1
TGTGCCAGCAGCCAAGCGGGGGGGAATAATGAGCAGTTCTTC
CASSQAGGNNEQFF
>-|-|TRBV29-1|TRBJ1-2
TGCAGCGTTGGCTGGGCAGGGCGATATGGCTACACCTTC
CSVGWAGRYGYTF
>-|-|TRBV6-5|TRBJ1-1
TGTGCCAGCAGTTACGCGGGGAGACCTAAGGCTGAAGCTTTCTTT
CASSYAGRPKAEAFF
>TRBD1|-|TRBV14|TRBJ2-6
TGTGCCAGCAGCCCAGGGGGCGGGGCCAACGTCCTGACTTTC
CASSPGGGANVLTF
>-|-|TRBV30|TRBJ2-1
TGTGCCTGGAGTGGCTCCCCTCGCGGTACCTACAATGAGCAGTTCTTC
CAWSGSPRGTYNEQFF
>TRBD2|few|TRBV30|TRBJ2-3
TGTGCCTGGAAGCGGGAGCGATCAGATACGCAGTATTTT
CAWKRERSDTQYF
>TRBD1|-|TRBV10-3|TRBJ1-2
TGTGCCACGACCGGGACAGCTAACTATGGCTACACCTTC
CATTGTANYGYTF
>TRBD1|-|TRBV27|TRBJ2-7
TGTGCCAGCAGTCCGGACAGGGGGAATGAGCAGTACTTC
CASSPDRGNEQYF
>-|-|TRBV19|TRBJ1-1
TGTGCCAGTAGTCACTACCCGAACACTGAAGCTTTCTTT
CASSHYPNTEAFF
>TRBD1|-|TRBV7-8|TRBJ1-1
TGTGCCAGCAGCCCAAACAGGGGTGTATACACTGAAGCTTTCTTT
CASSPNRGVYTEAFF
>TRBD1|-|TRBV11-3|TRBJ2-1
TGTGCCAGCAGCATAGGACAGGGTGGGTACAATGAGCAGTTCTTC
CASSIGQGGYNEQFF
>TRBD1|-|TRBV6-4|TRBJ2-1
TGTGCCAGCAGTGGCGAGGGACAGGGAGCCGGTAGGGAGCAGTTCTTC
CASSGEGQGAGREQFF
>-|-|TRBV3-1/TRBV3-2|TRBJ1-1
TGTGCCAGCAGCCAAGAGAACCCGGGAGGGTTGGAAGCTTTCTTT
CASSQENPGGLEAFF